This TCR beta chain was documented in a study of cytomegalovirus exposure and HLA in healthy donors. Findings and limits, study-wide: It was confirmed in vitro that a few of the CMV-associated chains were specific for CMV antigens.

The table came from immunoSEQ multiplex PCR; TCRdb's copy has only in-frame clones and leaves some out. This sample has 65,000 to 70,000 clones, with around 93% found just once. This CDR3 region has 14 residues. Germline loops: CDR1 SGDLS, CDR2 YYNGEE. V was shortened by 4 bases and J by 2 bases, with 11 bases between the two germline ends. In the case of this clone: The antigen remains undetermined.

The TCR originated in a man in his late teens or twenties in good health and CMV-seronegative. Sequenced input: PBMCs. The chain recombines TRBV9 with TRBJ2-3; D possibly corresponds to TRBD1 (6 bases). CDR3 region: CASSLQGDTDTQYF. Written as DNA, the CDR3 is TGTGCCAGCAGCCTACAGGGCGACACAGATACGCAGTATTTT.